This T cell receptor beta chain is from a study of blood T cell repertoires in COVID-19. From germline, CDR1 is MNHNY and CDR2 SVGAGI (reference sequence). CDR3 length: 14 residues. V shed 6 bases and J 4 bases; nucleotides not matched to a gene: 8. Libraries were prepared by immunoSEQ multiplex PCR; TCRdb keeps only in-frame clonotypes and omits some of them. The data show approximately 270,000 clones, about 79% seen once. This chain links TRBV6-6 with TRBJ2-7; 8 bases agree with TRBD1. Sequencing was performed on peripheral blood. The clonotype comes from an elderly man with acute or convalescent COVID-19. Here the CDR3 reads CASSSGTGVYEQYF. The CDR3, as DNA: TGTGCCAGCAGCTCCGGGACAGGAGTTTACGAGCAGTACTTC.